The 32 T cell receptor beta chains below all came from one sample that was sequenced in a study of T cell repertoires in cytomegalovirus infection. These TCRs are of unknown antigen specificity. Each CDR3 protein gets one entry after TCRdb re-called the reads with MiXCR. The repertoire includes around 500,000 distinct CDR3 sequences, approximately 42% of them detected once, and roughly two fifths sits in the top ten. The source was cultured PBMCs, collected from culture after CMV antigen stimulation. These receptor sequences come from a human donor in good health (CMV status not recorded). Some clones in this sample may be carry-over from other donors' samples.

CDR3 loop: CASSLVRATGEQFF. The CDR3 region has the DNA TGTGCCAGCAGCTTAGTTCGGGCGACGGGTGAGCAGTTCTTC. This chain links TRBV7-6 with TRBJ2-1; unclear D gene. The germline gives CDR1 SGHVS, CDR2 FNYEAQ. This CDR3 is built from 14 residues. Deletions cut 1 base from V and 9 bases from J, with 13 bases between. Full variable domain (missing parts from reference TRBV7-6 and TRBJ2-1): GAGVSQSPRYKVTKRGQDVALRCDPISGHVSLYWYRQALGQGPEFLTYFNYEAQQDKSGLPNDRFSAERPEGSISTLTIQRTEQRDSAMYRCASSLVRATGEQFFGPGTRLTVL.

The rearrangement links TRBV18 to TRBJ1-4, with 8 bases that match TRBD1. V gave up 2 bases and J gave up 8 bases; unmatched junction bases: 7. Germline V gene sequence: CDR1 KGHSH, CDR2 LQKENI. The CDR3 sequence is 15 residues long. This CDR3 reads CASSPGTGGYEKLFF. CDR3 sequence (DNA): TGTGCCAGCTCACCAGGGACAGGTGGTTACGAAAAACTGTTTTTT.

This chain uses TRBV6-6 with TRBJ2-1; 12 bases match TRBD2. V trimming: 1 base; J trimming: 4 bases; junction bases outside the gene matches: 2. The CDR3 has 16 amino acids. Germline-derived CDR1 and CDR2 are MNHNY and SVGAGI (reference sequence). CDR3 coding DNA: TGTGCCAGCAGTTACTTGACTAGCGGGGGATACAATGAGCAGTTCTTC. Amino acid sequence: CASSYLTSGGYNEQFF.

The chain has TRBV7-2 and TRBJ1-2; a possible D gene is TRBD1 (6 bases). Germline V lookup: CDR1 SGHTA, CDR2 FQGNSA. Trimming left V 5 bases short and J 8 bases short, with 18 bases between. The CDR3 length is 14 residues. The CDR3 region has the DNA TGTGCCAGCAGCGAGGCAGGGGTCAAGAGGGGCTACACCTTC. Translation gives CASSEAGVKRGYTF.

This clonotype has more than one count but fewer than ten. The chain joins TRBV2 to TRBJ2-1, with 8 bases aligning to TRBD2. Germline CDR1 is SNHLY and CDR2 is FYNNEI. This CDR3 region has 16 residues. The V segment lost 2 bases and the J segment 7 bases; nucleotides outside the gene matches: 10. In DNA form, the CDR3 reads TGTGCCAGCAGTGAACCCATGCGCGGGGGGCTGAATGAGCAGTTCTTC. This sequence encodes CASSEPMRGGLNEQFF. Combining the CDR3 with reference TRBV2 and TRBJ2-1 gives the whole variable domain EPEVTQTPSHQVTQMGQEVILRCVPISNHLYFYWYRQILGQKVEFLVSFYNNEISEKSEIFDDQFSVERPDGSNFTLKIRSTKLEDSAMYFCASSEPMRGGLNEQFFGPGTRLTVL.

The CDR3 protein is CASSLGGADEQYF. CDR3 sequence (DNA): TGTGCCAGCAGCCTCGGGGGGGCCGACGAGCAGTACTTC. V gene TRBV7-9 combines with J gene TRBJ2-7; 8 positions match TRBD2. The CDR3 covers 13 residues. CDR1 is SEHNR, CDR2 FQNEAQ, per germline (reference sequence). With V trimmed by 5 bases and J by 5 bases, 5 bases remained unmatched.

The V and J genes are TRBV6-7 and TRBJ2-1; D perhaps matches TRBD1 (6 bases). TRBV6-7 is treated as an ORF (open reading frame) with a function not yet certain. V lost 7 bases and J lost 7, with 17 bases in between. The CDR3 runs to 14 residues. In nucleotides, the CDR3 is TGTGCCAGCAAGGGGCGAGTGAGGGGGAATGAGCAGTTCTTC. Its protein is CASKGRVRGNEQFF.

The count of this clonotype is one. The chain couples TRBV20-1 to TRBJ1-1; 8 nucleotides match TRBD1. There are 13 residues in the CDR3. The germline V gene has CDR1 DFQATT and CDR2 SNEGSKA (reference sequence). With 3 bases clipped from V and 8 bases from J, the junction kept 8 bases outside the gene matches. CDR3 protein: CSASRQGRREAFF. CDR3 nucleotides: TGCAGTGCTAGTAGACAGGGGCGAAGGGAAGCTTTCTTT.

This chain uses TRBV11-2 with TRBJ2-1; D possibly corresponds to TRBD2 (5 bases). The CDR3 runs 14 residues. Trimming cost V 5 bases and J 5 bases, with 13 bases left between them. Germline values: CDR1 SGHAT, CDR2 FQNNGV. As DNA, the CDR3 is TGTGCCAGCAGCCTGGAGAGGACTGACAATGAGCAGTTCTTC. Translating gives CASSLERTDNEQFF.

The chain links TRBV7-6 to TRBJ1-2; the match to TRBD1 covers 11 bases. Trimming cost V 5 bases and J 7 bases; bases outside gene matches: 9. This CDR3 comprises 15 residues. The germline V gene has CDR1 SGHVS and CDR2 FNYEAQ. This CDR3 reads CASSPLGTGGGGYTF. In DNA, the CDR3 is TGTGCCAGCAGCCCCCTCGGGACAGGGGGTGGTGGCTACACCTTC.

The chain combines TRBV6-5 with TRBJ2-3; tentatively, D is TRBD1 (5 bases). There are 17 residues in the CDR3. Germline V gives CDR1 MNHEY, CDR2 SVGAGI. The V end lost 4 bases, the J end lost 4 bases, and 21 bases lay between the germline ends. CDR3 protein: CASSSYRRGYGADTQYF. CDR3 nucleotide sequence: TGTGCCAGCAGTTCCTATAGAAGGGGATACGGAGCAGATACGCAGTATTTT.

The sample holds a few counts of this clonotype. The rearrangement uses TRBV12-3 or TRBV12-4 and TRBJ1-4; D perhaps matches TRBD1 (6 bases). CDR3 length: 16 residues. The V and J ends lost 5 bases and 8 bases respectively, with 21 bases between them. DNA of the CDR3: TGTGCCAGCAGTCCACAAACGTATAGACAGGTAGAAAAACTGTTTTTT. It codes for CASSPQTYRQVEKLFF.

The V call is TRBV4-1, the J call TRBJ2-3; D possibly corresponds to TRBD1 (5 bases). V lost 6 bases and J lost 4, with 17 bases in between. This CDR3 has 15 amino acids. Germline V CDR1 and CDR2: MGHRA, YSYEKL. The CDR3 sequence: CASRPTVVGPDTQYF. CDR3 DNA: TGCGCCAGCAGACCCACAGTGGTGGGGCCAGATACGCAGTATTTT.

The V gene is TRBV20-1, the J gene TRBJ2-1; D not certain. Germline CDR1 DFQATT, CDR2 SNEGSKA (reference sequence). The CDR3 has 12 amino acids. The germline V and J ends were trimmed by 6 bases and 3 bases, with 9 bases remaining between them. This CDR3 is CSANLGYNEQFF. CDR3 coding DNA: TGCAGTGCCAACTTGGGCTACAATGAGCAGTTCTTC.

The CDR3 nucleotides read TGTGCCAGCAGTTTCGGGTTTCGCTATCAGCCCCAGCATTTT. This sequence encodes CASSFGFRYQPQHF. The gene calls are TRBV12-3 or TRBV12-4 and TRBJ1-5; no reliable D call. V lost 3 bases and J 5 bases, leaving 11 bases between the germline ends. The CDR3 is 14 residues long.

This sequence joins TRBV5-8 and TRBJ1-1; no firm D call. Trimming took 0 bases from V and 2 from J, leaving 8 bases between them. Germline V CDR1 and CDR2: SGHTS, YDEGEE. This CDR3 comprises 14 residues. CDR3 region: CASSLVSRNTEAFF. Here the CDR3 DNA reads TGTGCCAGCAGCTTGGTTTCCCGTAACACTGAAGCTTTCTTT.

The chain has TRBV12-3 or TRBV12-4 and TRBJ1-5, with D unclear. The CDR3 is 15 amino acids. V lost 6 bases to trimming and J lost 0 bases, with 12 bases between them. In DNA form, the CDR3 reads TGTGCCAGCAGCAACAGTCTATATAGCAATCAGCCCCAGCATTTT. As protein: CASSNSLYSNQPQHF.

This clonotype was found a few times. This rearrangement joins TRBV6-6 to TRBJ2-1, with D maybe TRBD1 (6 bases). The ends were cut back, 1 base at V and 4 bases at J, with 14 bases in the middle. CDR3 length equals 16 residues. The germline CDR1 and CDR2 sequences are MNHNY and SVGAGI (reference sequence). CDR3 nucleotide sequence: TGTGCCAGCAGTTACTGGACAGAGTCCCTATACAATGAGCAGTTCTTC. Translating gives CASSYWTESLYNEQFF.

The genes are TRBV7-9 and TRBJ1-5, with D maybe TRBD1 (5 bases). From germline, CDR1 is SEHNR and CDR2 FQNEAQ (reference sequence). Between the trimmed V and J ends, which lost 5 bases and 9 bases, there was a span of 17 bases. The length of the CDR3 is 14 residues. The CDR3 DNA sequence: TGTGCCAGCAGCGTGGGGACTCGGGGGGGGCCCCAGCATTTT. Its translation: CASSVGTRGGPQHF.

This chain links TRBV7-2 with TRBJ1-1; D may be TRBD1 (6 bases). Trimming stripped 2 bases from V and 1 base from J, with 11 bases between. Germline loops: CDR1 SGHTA, CDR2 FQGNSA. CDR3 length: 15 residues. CDR3 sequence reads: CASSLSGVANTEAFF. The CDR3 bases are TGTGCCAGCAGCTTATCAGGGGTGGCGAACACTGAAGCTTTCTTT.

This clonotype was observed a few times. The chain employs TRBV12-3 or TRBV12-4 and TRBJ2-5, with D perhaps matching TRBD2 (6 bases). The CDR3 consists of 15 residues. V lost 1 base and J 5 bases, leaving 14 bases between the germline ends. The CDR3 DNA is TGTGCCAGCAGTTTAGGAGGACTAAAAGGGGAGACCCAGTACTTC. Translated: CASSLGGLKGETQYF.

J is TRBJ1-1 and V is TRBV7-3, with D perhaps matching TRBD1 (6 bases). V was clipped by 3 bases and J by 7 bases, with 15 bases between them. Germline CDR1 SGHTA, CDR2 FQGTGA. This CDR3 has 14 amino acids. The CDR3 DNA is TGTGCCAGCAGCTTTTCTACAGGGCTGGGTGAAGCTTTCTTT. Protein product: CASSFSTGLGEAFF.

The chain is built from TRBV9 and TRBJ1-3; no clear D gene. The CDR3 covers 12 residues. Germline CDR1 is SGDLS and CDR2 is YYNGEE. V was trimmed by 7 bases and J by 3 bases, leaving 8 bases between them. Here the CDR3 reads CASGRYGNTIYF. The CDR3, as DNA: TGTGCCAGCGGAAGGTATGGAAACACCATATATTTT. The full variable domain, with the rest looked up from reference TRBV9 and TRBJ1-3, is DSGVTQTPKHLITATGQRVTLRCSPRSGDLSVYWYQQSLDQGLQFLIQYYNGEERAKGNILERFSAQQFPDLHSELNLSSLELGDSALYFCASGRYGNTIYFGEGSWLTVV.

The chain employs TRBV12-3 or TRBV12-4 and TRBJ2-3; D remains ambiguous. The CDR3 is 15 amino acids. Trimming pared 2 bases from V and 3 bases from J, leaving 12 bases between. Here the CDR3 reads CASSLISPGTDTQYF. In DNA, the CDR3 is TGTGCCAGCAGTTTAATTTCCCCCGGGACAGATACGCAGTATTTT.

The genes are TRBV5-1 and TRBJ2-7, with TRBD2 matching 12 bases. The V segment lost 4 bases and the J segment 7 bases; nucleotides outside the gene matches: 9. This CDR3 is built from 15 residues. Germline V gene lookup returns CDR1 SGHRS and CDR2 YFSETQ. CDR3 sequence (DNA): TGCGCCAGCAGCGAGACTAGCGGGGGAACAAGGGAGCAGTACTTC. It specifies CASSETSGGTREQYF.

The V call is TRBV7-2, the J call TRBJ2-5; D remains ambiguous. This CDR3 contains 13 residues. CDR1 is SGHTA, CDR2 FQGNSA, per germline. Trimming stripped 5 bases from V and 2 bases from J, with 9 bases between. The CDR3 reads CASSRLVQETQYF. The CDR3 DNA reads as TGTGCCAGCAGCCGGCTAGTTCAAGAGACCCAGTACTTC.

The chain combines TRBV10-3 with TRBJ2-5, with a tentative D call TRBD2 (5 bases). Looked up from germline, CDR1 is ENHRY and CDR2 is SYGVKD. The germline V and J ends were trimmed by 0 bases and 1 base, with 15 bases remaining between them. The CDR3 spans 17 residues. CDR3 sequence (DNA): TGTGCCATCAGTGAGTCAGTTTTTCAGGCGGGCCAAGAGACCCAGTACTTC. Its protein is CAISESVFQAGQETQYF.

The chain combines TRBV25-1 with TRBJ1-6, with D maybe TRBD1 (6 bases). V lost 1 base to trimming and J lost 5 bases, with 9 bases between them. Germline V gives CDR1 MGHDK, CDR2 SYGVNS. The CDR3 runs to 15 residues. The DNA of the CDR3 is TGTGCCAGCAGTGAATCCACAGGGAATAATTCACCCCTCCACTTT. It specifies CASSESTGNNSPLHF.

This chain links TRBV12-3 or TRBV12-4 with TRBJ2-2, with 11 bases fitting TRBD2. CDR3 length equals 14 residues. J gave up 7 bases and V 8 bases, and 6 bases lay outside the gene matches. CDR3 amino acids: CASLRSGRVGELFF. The CDR3 nucleotides read TGTGCCAGCCTCCGTAGCGGGAGGGTCGGGGAGCTGTTTTTT.

The rearrangement links TRBV7-2 to TRBJ1-5; D uncertain. Trimming removed 3 bases from V and 5 bases from J, with 5 bases in between. Germline values: CDR1 SGHTA, CDR2 FQGNSA. This CDR3 spans 12 amino acids. The CDR3 DNA is TGTGCCAGCAGCTTCCAAGATCAGCCCCAGCATTTT. It yields the protein CASSFQDQPQHF.

The chain employs TRBV11-2 and TRBJ2-6; D is ambiguous. The germline V gene has CDR1 SGHAT and CDR2 FQNNGV. This CDR3 spans 14 amino acids. Trimming removed 9 bases from V and 0 bases from J, with 9 bases in between. In nucleotides, the CDR3 is TGTGCCAGTTCACGTGGCTCTGGGGCCAACGTCCTGACTTTC. Its translation: CASSRGSGANVLTF.

Only a few counts were recorded for this clonotype. The chain carries TRBV6-2 or TRBV6-3 and TRBJ2-7; 8 bases are a match to TRBD1. Germline V gene sequence: CDR1 MNHEY, CDR2 SVGEGT. After removal of 8 bases from V and 4 bases from J, the junction contained 4 bases not matched to a gene. The CDR3 sequence is 12 residues long. CDR3 protein: CASGRTGYEQYF. In DNA form, the CDR3 reads TGTGCCAGCGGACGGACAGGGTACGAGCAGTACTTC.